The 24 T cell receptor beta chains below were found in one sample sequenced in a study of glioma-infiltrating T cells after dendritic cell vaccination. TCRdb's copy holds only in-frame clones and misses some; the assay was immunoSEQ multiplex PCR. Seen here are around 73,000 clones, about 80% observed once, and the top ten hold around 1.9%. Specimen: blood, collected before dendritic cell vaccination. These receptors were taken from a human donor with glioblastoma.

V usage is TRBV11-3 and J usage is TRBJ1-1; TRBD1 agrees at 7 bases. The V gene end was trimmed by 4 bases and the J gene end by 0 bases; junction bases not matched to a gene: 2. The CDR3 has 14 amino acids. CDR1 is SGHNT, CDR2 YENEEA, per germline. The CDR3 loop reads CASSSGQLNTEAFF. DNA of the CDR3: TGTGCCAGCAGCTCGGGACAGCTGAACACTGAAGCTTTCTTT.

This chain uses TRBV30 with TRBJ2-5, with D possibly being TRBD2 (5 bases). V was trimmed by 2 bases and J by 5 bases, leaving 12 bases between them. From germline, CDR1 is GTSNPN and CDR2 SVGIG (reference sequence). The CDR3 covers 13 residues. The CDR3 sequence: CAWSLTRGETQYF. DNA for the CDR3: TGTGCCTGGAGTCTCACTCGCGGGGAGACCCAGTACTTC.

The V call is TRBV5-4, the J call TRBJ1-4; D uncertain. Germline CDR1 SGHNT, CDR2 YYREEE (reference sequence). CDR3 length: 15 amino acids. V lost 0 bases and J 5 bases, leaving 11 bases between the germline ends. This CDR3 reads CASSLGGRLNEKLFF. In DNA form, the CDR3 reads TGTGCCAGCAGCTTGGGAGGGAGATTAAATGAAAAACTGTTTTTT. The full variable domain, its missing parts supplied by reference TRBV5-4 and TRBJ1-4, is ETGVTQSPTHLIKTRGQQVTLRCSSQSGHNTVSWYQQALGQGPQFIFQYYREEENGRGNFPPRFSGLQFPNYSSELNVNALELDDSALYLCASSLGGRLNEKLFFGSGTQLSVL.

The CDR3 loop reads CASSYINRQDPEAFF. The DNA of the CDR3 is TGCGCCAGCAGCTACATAAATCGACAGGACCCTGAAGCTTTCTTT. The chain has TRBV5-1 and TRBJ1-1; weak D call: TRBD1 (6 bases). CDR3 length: 15 amino acids. Germline CDR1 and CDR2: SGHRS and YFSETQ. The V end lost 3 bases, the J end lost 6 bases, and 18 bases lay between the germline ends.

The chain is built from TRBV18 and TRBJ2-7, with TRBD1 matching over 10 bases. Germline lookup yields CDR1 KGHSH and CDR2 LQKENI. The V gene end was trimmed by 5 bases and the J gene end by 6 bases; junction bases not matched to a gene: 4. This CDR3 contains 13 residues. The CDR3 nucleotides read TGTGCCAGCTCAAGGGACAGGGGTGGCGAGCAGTACGTC. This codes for CASSRDRGGEQYV.

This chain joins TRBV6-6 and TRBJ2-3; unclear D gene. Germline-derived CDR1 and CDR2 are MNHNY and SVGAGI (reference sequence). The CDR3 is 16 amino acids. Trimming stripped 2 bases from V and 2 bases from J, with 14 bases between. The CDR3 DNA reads TGTGCCAGCAGTTACAGTGCTTGGCTAGACACAGATACGCAGTATTTT. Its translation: CASSYSAWLDTDTQYF.

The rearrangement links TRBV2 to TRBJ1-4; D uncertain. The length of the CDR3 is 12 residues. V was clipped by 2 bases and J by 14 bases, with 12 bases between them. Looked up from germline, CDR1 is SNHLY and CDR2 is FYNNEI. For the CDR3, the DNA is TGTGCCAGCAGTGAATGGGGAGTTAAGCTGTTTTTT. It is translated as CASSEWGVKLFF.

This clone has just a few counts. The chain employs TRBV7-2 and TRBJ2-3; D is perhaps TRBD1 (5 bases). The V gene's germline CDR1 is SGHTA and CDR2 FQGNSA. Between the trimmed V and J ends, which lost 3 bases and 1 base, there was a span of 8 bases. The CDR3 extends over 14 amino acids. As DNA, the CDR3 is TGTGCCAGCAGCTTTACAGGACGCACAGATACGCAGTATTTT. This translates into CASSFTGRTDTQYF.

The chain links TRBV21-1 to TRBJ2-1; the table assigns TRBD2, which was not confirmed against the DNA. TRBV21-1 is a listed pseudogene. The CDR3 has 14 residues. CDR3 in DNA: TGTGCCAGCAACAAGCGGGAGCGCTACAATGAGCAGTTCTTC. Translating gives CASNKRERYNEQFF.

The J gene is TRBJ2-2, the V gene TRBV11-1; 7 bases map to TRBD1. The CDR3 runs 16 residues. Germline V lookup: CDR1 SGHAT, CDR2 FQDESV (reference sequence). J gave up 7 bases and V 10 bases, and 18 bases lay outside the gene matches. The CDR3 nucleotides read TGTGCCACCCCCTCGATGAGGACAGGAGGCGTCGGGGAGCTGTTTTTT. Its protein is CATPSMRTGGVGELFF.

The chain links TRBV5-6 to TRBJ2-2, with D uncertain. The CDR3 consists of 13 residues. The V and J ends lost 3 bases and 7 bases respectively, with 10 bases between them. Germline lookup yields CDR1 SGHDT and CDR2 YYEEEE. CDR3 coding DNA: TGTGCCAGCAGCTCGACTTTATACGGGGAGCTGTTTTTT. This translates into CASSSTLYGELFF.

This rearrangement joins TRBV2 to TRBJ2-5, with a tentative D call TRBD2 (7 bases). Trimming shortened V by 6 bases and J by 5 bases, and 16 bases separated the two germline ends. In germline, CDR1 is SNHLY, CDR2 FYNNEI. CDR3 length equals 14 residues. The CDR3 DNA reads TGTGCCAGCAGGGGGGGGGCCCAAGGGGAGACCCAGTACTTC. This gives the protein CASRGGAQGETQYF.

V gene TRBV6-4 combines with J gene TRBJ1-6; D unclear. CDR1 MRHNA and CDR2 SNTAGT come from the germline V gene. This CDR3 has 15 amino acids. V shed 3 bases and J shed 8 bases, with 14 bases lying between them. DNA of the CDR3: TGTGCCAGCAGTGAAGGAGCTATTTCGGATTCACCCCTCCACTTT. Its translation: CASSEGAISDSPLHF.

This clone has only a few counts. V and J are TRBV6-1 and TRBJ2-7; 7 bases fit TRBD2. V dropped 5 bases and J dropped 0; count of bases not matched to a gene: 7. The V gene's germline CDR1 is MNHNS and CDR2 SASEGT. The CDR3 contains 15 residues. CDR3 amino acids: CASSSLGGSSYEQYF. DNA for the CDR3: TGTGCCAGCAGTTCTCTCGGGGGGAGCTCCTACGAGCAGTACTTC.

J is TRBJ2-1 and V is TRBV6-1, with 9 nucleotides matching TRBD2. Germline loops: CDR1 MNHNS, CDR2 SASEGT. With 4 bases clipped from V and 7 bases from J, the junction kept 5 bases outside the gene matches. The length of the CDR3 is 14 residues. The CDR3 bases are TGTGCCAGCAGTGTCGCGGGGGGGCGTAATGAGCAGTTCTTC. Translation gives CASSVAGGRNEQFF.

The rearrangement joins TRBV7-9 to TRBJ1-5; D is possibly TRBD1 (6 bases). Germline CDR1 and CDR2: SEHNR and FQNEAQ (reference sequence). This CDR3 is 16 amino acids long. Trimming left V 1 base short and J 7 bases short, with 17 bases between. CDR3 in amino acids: CASSLGGQGVKQPQHF. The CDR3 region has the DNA TGTGCCAGCAGCTTAGGGGGGCAGGGTGTGAAGCAGCCCCAGCATTTT.

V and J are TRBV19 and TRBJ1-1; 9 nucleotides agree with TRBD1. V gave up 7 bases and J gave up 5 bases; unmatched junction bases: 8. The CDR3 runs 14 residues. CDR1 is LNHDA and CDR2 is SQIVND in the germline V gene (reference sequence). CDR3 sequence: CASNLDRGVTEAFF. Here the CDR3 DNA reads TGTGCCAGTAATTTGGACAGGGGAGTGACTGAAGCTTTCTTT.

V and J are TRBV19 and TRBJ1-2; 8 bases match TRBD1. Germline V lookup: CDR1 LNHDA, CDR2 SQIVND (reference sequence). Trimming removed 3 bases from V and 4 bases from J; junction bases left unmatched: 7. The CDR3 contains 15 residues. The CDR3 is CASSILTGTGYGYTF. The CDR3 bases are TGTGCCAGTAGTATCCTGACAGGGACAGGCTATGGCTACACCTTC.

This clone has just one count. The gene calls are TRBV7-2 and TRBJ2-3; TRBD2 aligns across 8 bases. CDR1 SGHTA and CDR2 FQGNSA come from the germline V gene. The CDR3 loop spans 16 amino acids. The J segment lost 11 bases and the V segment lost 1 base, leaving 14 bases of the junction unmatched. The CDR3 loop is CASSLEGGGSAFGQYF. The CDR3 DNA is TGTGCCAGCAGCTTAGAGGGCGGGGGGAGCGCATTCGGGCAGTATTTT.

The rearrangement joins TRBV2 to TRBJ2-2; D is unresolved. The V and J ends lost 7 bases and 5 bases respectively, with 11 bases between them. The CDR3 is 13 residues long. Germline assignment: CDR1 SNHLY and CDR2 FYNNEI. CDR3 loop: CASIQEPTGELFF. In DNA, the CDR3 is TGTGCCAGCATCCAGGAACCGACCGGGGAGCTGTTTTTT.

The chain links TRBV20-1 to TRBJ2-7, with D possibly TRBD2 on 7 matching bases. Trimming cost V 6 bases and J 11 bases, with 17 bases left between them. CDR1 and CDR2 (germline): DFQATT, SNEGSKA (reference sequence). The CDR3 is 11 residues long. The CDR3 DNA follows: TGCAGTGCCAAAGGGGGGGGGCGGGAGTACGTC. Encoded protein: CSAKGGGREYV.

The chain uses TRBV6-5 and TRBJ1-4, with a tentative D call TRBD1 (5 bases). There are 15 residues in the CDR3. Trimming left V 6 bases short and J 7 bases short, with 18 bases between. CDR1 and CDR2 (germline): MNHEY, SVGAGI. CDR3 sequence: CASSPQGAVREKLFF. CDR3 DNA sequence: TGTGCCAGCAGCCCACAAGGGGCGGTGCGTGAAAAACTGTTTTTT.

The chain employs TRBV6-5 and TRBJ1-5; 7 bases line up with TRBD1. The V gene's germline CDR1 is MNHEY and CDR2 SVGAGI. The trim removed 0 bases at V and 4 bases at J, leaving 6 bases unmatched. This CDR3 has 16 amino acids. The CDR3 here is CASSYSGTAMNQPQHF. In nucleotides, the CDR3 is TGTGCCAGCAGTTACTCCGGGACAGCTATGAATCAGCCCCAGCATTTT.

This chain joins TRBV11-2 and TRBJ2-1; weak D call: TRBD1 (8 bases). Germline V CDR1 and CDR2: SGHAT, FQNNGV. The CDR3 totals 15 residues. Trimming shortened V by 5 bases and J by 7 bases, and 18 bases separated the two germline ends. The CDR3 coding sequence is TGTGCCAGCAGCATCTCTACAGGGGGGGGGAATGAGCAGTTCTTC. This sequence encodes CASSISTGGGNEQFF.